Listed below are T cell receptor beta chains from one sample, sequenced in a study of blood T cell repertoires in COVID-19. Method: immunoSEQ multiplex PCR; TCRdb's copy keeps in-frame clones and lacks some. The sample lists over 200,000 clones, more than 70% occurring once. The specimen sequenced was peripheral blood. These receptors all stem from a man older than 75 with acute or convalescent COVID-19. Both conserved end residues are part of each CDR3. A D gene is named only where the DNA matches it firmly. Clone size is shown for a subset of rows, as once, few, many or a class of expanded clone.

d_gene,j_gene,v_gene,len,abundance,CDR3aa,CDR3nt
-,TRBJ2-7,TRBV19,14,-,CASRRQGGSYEQYF,TGTGCCAGTAGAAGACAGGGAGGTTCCTACGAGCAGTACTTC
TRBD2,TRBJ2-1,TRBV5-1,16,-,CASSLPSGRMYNEQFF,TGCGCCAGCAGCTTGCCTAGCGGGAGAATGTACAATGAGCAGTTCTTC
TRBD1,TRBJ2-3,TRBV6-6,15,-,CASSNRDRGTDTQYF,TGTGCCAGCAGCAACCGGGACAGGGGCACAGATACGCAGTATTTT
-,TRBJ1-2,TRBV3-1/TRBV3-2,14,few,CASSHGQLNAGYTF,TGTGCCAGCAGCCACGGACAGTTGAACGCTGGCTACACCTTC
-,TRBJ1-6,TRBV2,13,-,CASIRDLDSPLHF,TGTGCCAGCATTCGGGACTTGGATTCACCCCTCCACTTT
-,TRBJ1-1,TRBV19,14,-,CASSPRGEWTEAFF,TGTGCCAGTAGTCCCAGGGGTGAGTGGACTGAAGCTTTCTTT
-,TRBJ1-1,TRBV19,15,-,CASRVGLQGNTEAFF,TGTGCCAGTCGGGTGGGCTTACAGGGAAACACTGAAGCTTTCTTT
TRBD1,TRBJ2-3,TRBV10-2,14,-,CASSDLGTGGTQYF,TGCGCCAGCAGTGATCTCGGGACAGGCGGTACGCAGTATTTT
TRBD1,TRBJ1-1,TRBV5-1,16,-,CASSGPQGQGNTEAFF,TGCGCCAGCAGCGGACCACAGGGGCAGGGGAACACTGAAGCTTTCTTT
TRBD1,TRBJ1-1,TRBV5-1,15,-,CASSSIQGAGVEAFF,TGCGCCAGCAGCTCGATACAGGGGGCAGGCGTTGAAGCTTTCTTT
-,TRBJ1-4,TRBV6-5,13,once,CASRRQGGEKLFF,TGTGCCAGCAGACGGCAGGGTGGTGAAAAACTGTTTTTT
TRBD1,TRBJ2-2,TRBV9,16,-,CASSVAGTVNTGELFF,TGTGCCAGCAGCGTAGCCGGGACAGTGAACACCGGGGAGCTGTTTTTT
TRBD1,TRBJ1-2,TRBV2,13,-,CAIQDRLSYGYTF,TGTGCCATACAGGACAGGCTGAGCTATGGCTACACCTTC
TRBD2,TRBJ2-3,TRBV5-1,13,-,CATTSGSADTQYF,TGCGCCACCACTAGCGGGAGCGCAGATACGCAGTATTTT
TRBD1,TRBJ2-5,TRBV2,13,-,CASSRDREETQYF,TGTGCCAGCAGTAGGGACAGAGAAGAGACCCAGTACTTC
TRBD1,TRBJ2-7,TRBV7-3,15,-,CASSLGQVPTYEQYF,TGTGCCAGCAGCCTAGGACAGGTACCCACCTACGAGCAGTACTTC
-,TRBJ2-7,TRBV28,14,once,CASRDSGGIYEQYF,TGTGCCAGCAGGGATAGCGGAGGGATATACGAGCAGTACTTC
-,TRBJ1-1,TRBV30,11,once,CAWRKHTEAFF,TGTGCCTGGAGAAAGCACACTGAAGCTTTCTTT
-,TRBJ2-7,TRBV6-5,13,-,CASNGGQTYEQYF,TGTGCCAGCAACGGGGGGCAGACCTACGAGCAGTACTTC
TRBD1,TRBJ1-2,TRBV19,15,once,CASSMMDRGERGYTF,TGTGCCAGTAGTATGATGGACAGGGGAGAACGAGGCTACACCTTC
TRBD1,TRBJ2-1,TRBV7-8,16,few,CASSVEQGGLYNEQFF,TGTGCCAGCAGCGTAGAACAGGGGGGACTTTACAATGAGCAGTTCTTC
-,TRBJ2-5,TRBV29-1,12,once,CSVLGGEETQYF,TGCAGCGTTCTGGGGGGTGAAGAGACCCAGTACTTC
TRBD2,TRBJ2-3,TRBV19,14,-,CAGTSGGGTDTQYF,TGTGCCGGCACTAGCGGGGGGGGCACAGATACGCAGTATTTT
-,TRBJ2-7,TRBV29-1,16,once,CSVEDEAGSLLREQYF,TGCAGCGTTGAAGACGAAGCCGGGTCCCTCTTGCGTGAGCAGTACTTC
TRBD1,TRBJ2-3,TRBV29-1,12,-,CSFGQGGDTQYF,TGCAGCTTCGGACAGGGGGGGGATACGCAGTATTTT
-,TRBJ2-5,TRBV5-1,13,-,CASSVLDRENQYF,TGCGCCAGCTCAGTTCTAGACAGAGAGAACCAGTACTTC
-,TRBJ2-3,TRBV29-1,15,-,CSVEDTGRGTDTQYF,TGCAGCGTTGAAGATACAGGTAGAGGCACAGATACGCAGTATTTT
-,TRBJ2-5,TRBV20-1,11,-,CSASTEKTQYF,TGCAGTGCTAGTACAGAAAAGACCCAGTACTTC
-,TRBJ2-7,TRBV27,11,-,CASSLGGRQYF,TGTGCCAGCAGTTTAGGGGGCCGGCAGTACTTC
-,TRBJ2-5,TRBV5-5,14,-,CASSFTGGGETQYF,TGTGCCAGCAGCTTCACAGGGGGGGGAGAGACCCAGTACTTC
TRBD1,TRBJ1-1,TRBV5-1,18,-,CASSGWTGGVFRVTEAFF,TGCGCCAGCAGCGGATGGACAGGGGGGGTGTTTAGGGTAACTGAAGCTTTCTTT
-,TRBJ1-3,TRBV19,15,-,CASSIRAGRGNTIYF,TGTGCCAGTAGTATAAGGGCAGGGCGAGGAAACACCATATATTTT
-,TRBJ2-3,TRBV4-2,13,-,CASSRTTADTQYF,TGTGCCAGCAGCCGTACGACAGCAGATACGCAGTATTTT
-,TRBJ2-6,TRBV18,18,once,CASSPAQGLLRGANVLTF,TGTGCCAGCTCACCAGCACAGGGCCTTCTCCGCGGGGCCAACGTCCTGACTTTC
-,TRBJ2-5,TRBV18,14,-,CASSPEVWRETQYF,TGTGCCAGCTCACCCGAGGTATGGCGGGAGACCCAGTACTTC
-,TRBJ1-1,TRBV28,15,few,CASSPPRTEHTEAFF,TGTGCCAGCAGTCCCCCTAGGACAGAGCACACTGAAGCTTTCTTT
TRBD1,TRBJ2-3,TRBV6-1,16,-,CASREDRAETTDTQYF,TGTGCCAGCAGGGAAGACAGGGCGGAGACCACAGATACGCAGTATTTT
-,TRBJ1-5,TRBV28,16,few,CASSLLPKGANQPQHF,TGTGCCAGCAGTTTATTACCCAAAGGGGCAAATCAGCCCCAGCATTTT
-,TRBJ1-4,TRBV5-1,16,-,CASSPRSSGSNEKLFF,TGCGCCAGCAGCCCCAGGTCAAGCGGGTCTAATGAAAAACTGTTTTTT
-,TRBJ2-7,TRBV7-9,14,-,CASSPDLGQGEQYF,TGTGCCAGCAGCCCTGACTTGGGGCAGGGCGAGCAGTACTTC
TRBD2,TRBJ2-2,TRBV7-9,16,few,CASSSLSGRLTGELFF,TGTGCCAGCAGCTCCCTGTCCGGGAGGCTCACCGGGGAGCTGTTTTTT
TRBD1,TRBJ1-1,TRBV25-1,15,-,CASRPTLLRDSEAFF,TGTGCCAGCAGACCTACATTGCTCCGGGACAGTGAAGCTTTCTTT
-,TRBJ2-7,TRBV18,14,-,CASSSGQGSYEQYF,TGTGCCAGCTCCTCGGGACAAGGTAGCTACGAGCAGTACTTC
TRBD2,TRBJ2-5,TRBV7-9,15,-,CASSLQRGGPETQYF,TGTGCCAGCAGCTTACAACGGGGGGGCCCGGAGACCCAGTACTTC
TRBD2,TRBJ2-7,TRBV5-5,15,-,CASSFTLWREDEQYF,TGTGCCAGCAGCTTCACCCTTTGGCGGGAGGATGAGCAGTACTTC